The 15 T cell receptor beta chains in this list originate from one sample, sequenced in a study of vaccination and CD4 T cells after COVID-19. Treatment in this sample: 10-day PBMC culture with coronavirus spike peptide pools or control peptides (ViraFEST assay). No cognate antigen is known for these TCRs. Cultured CD4+ T-cell DNA underwent Oncomine TCR Beta short-read sequencing. TCRdb used MiXCR to reprocess the PCR reads, holding one entry per CDR3 protein. The sample lists about 14,000 distinct CDR3 sequences; 65% to 80% were seen once. Sequencing was done on a sample of CD4+ T cells from blood, cultured in vitro. The receptors were sampled from a human donor who had recovered from COVID-19.

This chain links TRBV30 with TRBJ1-2; D is uncertain. Per the germline V gene, CDR1 is GTSNPN and CDR2 is SVGIG (reference sequence). The ends were cut back, 3 bases at V and 7 bases at J, with 12 bases in the middle. The CDR3 sequence is 12 residues long. CDR3 sequence: CAWRAALRGYTF. The CDR3 DNA follows: TGTGCCTGGAGGGCGGCTTTGCGTGGCTACACCTTC.

The chain links TRBV20-1 to TRBJ1-2, with 8 bases matching TRBD1. With 4 bases clipped from V and 4 bases from J, the junction kept 8 bases outside the gene matches. The V gene's germline CDR1 is DFQATT and CDR2 SNEGSKA (reference sequence). CDR3 length: 14 residues. CDR3 sequence: CSATRTGFAYGYTF. CDR3 sequence (DNA): TGCAGTGCTACCAGGACAGGGTTCGCCTATGGCTACACCTTC.

The rearrangement links TRBV7-6 to TRBJ2-7; perhaps TRBD1 as D (6 bases). Trimming stripped 5 bases from V and 2 bases from J, with 13 bases between. The CDR3 consists of 14 residues. The germline CDR1 and CDR2 sequences are SGHVS and FNYEAQ. For the CDR3, the DNA is TGTGCCAGCAGCACTATGGACAGACCCTACGAGCAGTACTTC. It specifies CASSTMDRPYEQYF. Looking up the rest from reference TRBV7-6 and TRBJ2-7 gives the full variable domain: GAGVSQSPRYKVTKRGQDVALRCDPISGHVSLYWYRQALGQGPEFLTYFNYEAQQDKSGLPNDRFSAERPEGSISTLTIQRTEQRDSAMYRCASSTMDRPYEQYFGPGTRLTVT.

V is TRBV25-1 and J is TRBJ2-7, with D maybe TRBD2 (6 bases). The V end was cut by 1 base, the J end by 2 bases, with 12 bases between. The CDR3 is 15 residues long. From germline, CDR1 is MGHDK and CDR2 SYGVNS. CDR3 in amino acids: CASSESGSGAYEQYF. In nucleotides, the CDR3 is TGTGCCAGCAGTGAATCTGGTAGCGGAGCCTACGAGCAGTACTTC.

The chain combines TRBV7-2 with TRBJ2-2; D unclear. The germline gives CDR1 SGHTA, CDR2 FQGNSA. The length of the CDR3 is 15 residues. Trimming took 6 bases from V and 4 from J, leaving 15 bases between them. For the CDR3, the DNA is TGTGCCAGCAGTCAAACCCGGACCTTCACCGGGGAGCTGTTTTTT. This codes for CASSQTRTFTGELFF. Based on the CDR3 plus reference TRBV7-2 and TRBJ2-2, the full variable domain is GAGVSQSPSNKVTEKGKDVELRCDPISGHTALYWYRQSLGQGLEFLIYFQGNSAPDKSGLPSDRFSAERTGGSVSTLTIQRTQQEDSAVYLCASSQTRTFTGELFFGEGSRLTVL.

The CDR3, as DNA: TGTGCCAGCAGCCGGACTTCCGGGGGCGAGACCCAGTACTTC. This translates into CASSRTSGGETQYF. V gene TRBV4-2 combines with J gene TRBJ2-5, with D perhaps TRBD1 or TRBD2 (6 bases each). Germline values: CDR1 LGHNA, CDR2 YNFKEQ. V lost 4 bases and J lost 5, with 14 bases in between. The CDR3 has 14 amino acids.

This clonotype occurred a few times. J is TRBJ2-3 and V is TRBV7-2; D is ambiguous. The CDR3 consists of 12 residues. V lost 2 bases and J 2 bases, leaving 2 bases between the germline ends. The germline V gene has CDR1 SGHTA and CDR2 FQGNSA. CDR3 protein: CASSLYTDTQYF. The CDR3 DNA is TGTGCCAGCAGCTTATACACAGATACGCAGTATTTT.

The gene calls are TRBV15 and TRBJ1-4, with TRBD1 identical over 9 bases. With 4 bases clipped from V and 8 bases from J, the junction kept 17 bases outside the gene matches. The CDR3 has 18 amino acids. Germline CDR1 is LNHNV and CDR2 is YYDKDF (reference sequence). For the CDR3, the DNA is TGTGCCACCAGCACGCACGGGACAGGGACGGGGAGACGGGAAAAACTGTTTTTT. It is translated as CATSTHGTGTGRREKLFF. The variable domain in full, completed from reference TRBV15 and TRBJ1-4, reads DAMVIQNPRYQVTQFGKPVTLSCSQTLNHNVMYWYQQKSSQAPKLLFHYYDKDFNNEADTPDNFQSRRPNTSFCFLDIRSPGLGDTAMYLCATSTHGTGTGRREKLFFGSGTQLSVL.

The CDR3 nucleotides read TGCAGTGCTAGAGATTCCAGCGGGAGATTGTGGGCGGAGTTCTTC. Residues: CSARDSSGRLWAEFF. The rearrangement uses TRBV20-1 and TRBJ2-1; TRBD2 agrees at 8 bases. Germline CDR1 and CDR2: DFQATT and SNEGSKA (reference sequence). The CDR3 contains 15 residues. The J segment lost 14 bases and the V segment lost 0 bases, leaving 15 bases of the junction unmatched.

V and J are TRBV28 and TRBJ2-3; 7 nucleotides line up with TRBD1. Per the germline V gene, CDR1 is MDHEN and CDR2 is SYDVKM. With V trimmed by 4 bases and J by 7 bases, 14 bases remained unmatched. This CDR3 has 16 amino acids. The CDR3 DNA reads TGTGCCAGCAGTTCGCAAGACAGGGAGATCTCAAATACGCAGTATTTT. It specifies CASSSQDREISNTQYF. The full variable domain, its missing parts supplied by reference TRBV28 and TRBJ2-3, is DVKVTQSSRYLVKRTGEKVFLECVQDMDHENMFWYRQDPGLGLRLIYFSYDVKMKEKGDIPEGYSVSREKKERFSLILESASTNQTSMYLCASSSQDREISNTQYFGPGTRLTVL.

By proportion, this clonotype is large. J is TRBJ1-1 and V is TRBV11-2, with D possibly TRBD1 on 6 matching bases. Per the germline V gene, CDR1 is SGHAT and CDR2 is FQNNGV. The CDR3 length is 15 residues. Deletions cut 1 base from V and 4 bases from J, with 13 bases between. CDR3 bases: TGTGCCAGCAGCTTAGCGGAGGGGGTTATCACTGAAGCTTTCTTT. Translation gives CASSLAEGVITEAFF.

The rearrangement uses TRBV2 and TRBJ1-2; 7 bases match TRBD1. Trimming removed 3 bases from V and 3 bases from J; junction bases left unmatched: 4. CDR1 is SNHLY and CDR2 is FYNNEI in the germline V gene. This CDR3 comprises 14 residues. The CDR3 region has the DNA TGTGCCAGCAGTGACGACAGGGTGGACTATGGCTACACCTTC. Amino acid sequence: CASSDDRVDYGYTF.

CDR3 coding DNA: TGCGCCAGCAGCCTTAATCGGAACACCGGGGAGCTGTTTTTT. It encodes CASSLNRNTGELFF. This chain connects TRBV4-1 to TRBJ2-2; D gene ambiguous. The CDR3 is made up of 14 amino acids. V was shortened by 4 bases and J by 1 base, with 7 bases between the two germline ends. CDR1 and CDR2 from the germline V gene are MGHRA and YSYEKL.

The CDR3 reads CASSGRGLAAAQETQYF. For the CDR3, the DNA is TGTGCCAGCAGCGGGCGGGGACTAGCGGCCGCACAAGAGACCCAGTACTTC. The chain couples TRBV2 to TRBJ2-5; 11 positions agree with TRBD2. The germline V gene has CDR1 SNHLY and CDR2 FYNNEI. This CDR3 spans 17 amino acids. Trimming removed 6 bases from V and 2 bases from J; junction bases left unmatched: 11.

The chain links TRBV19 to TRBJ2-2; tentatively, D is TRBD2 (6 bases). CDR3 length equals 16 residues. The V gene lost 7 bases and the J gene lost 2 bases, with 17 bases spanning the gap. The germline V gene encodes CDR1 LNHDA and CDR2 SQIVND (reference sequence). The CDR3 region has the DNA TGTGCCAGTACTCGCACGGCGGGGACCAACACCGGGGAGCTGTTTTTT. Translation: CASTRTAGTNTGELFF.